This is a list of T cell receptor beta chains from one sample in a study of OX40 agonist ivuxolimab in advanced cancers. Some clones are missing from TCRdb's copy, which holds only in-frame ones; the method was immunoSEQ multiplex PCR. Of around 62,000 clones detected, over 70% appear once; the ten largest clones hold approximately 5.1%. Source: CD4+ or CD8+ T cells sorted from blood, taken in a trial of the OX40 agonist ivuxolimab. The origin of the receptors is an adult with an advanced solid tumor such as melanoma, head and neck, liver or kidney cancer. CDR3s include the opening cysteine and the closing phenylalanine or tryptophan. D genes are given only for firm matches. A clone size is listed for some rows: how often the clone was seen (once, few, many), or a class if it is expanded.

D,J,V,size,CDR3,DNA
NA,TRBJ2-7,TRBV6-6,NA,CASSYDSYEQYF,TGTGCCAGCAGTTACGACTCCTACGAGCAGTACTTC
NA,TRBJ2-7,TRBV19,NA,CASSLSSGPTYEQYF,TGTGCCAGTAGTCTATCGTCCGGGCCAACCTACGAGCAGTACTTC
NA,TRBJ2-7,TRBV28,NA,CASRADYIRREQYF,TGTGCCAGCAGGGCGGACTACATCCGGCGCGAGCAGTACTTC
TRBD2,TRBJ2-5,TRBV15,NA,CATSTTSGRAGETQYF,TGTGCCACCAGCACAACTAGCGGGAGGGCTGGAGAGACCCAGTACTTC
NA,TRBJ2-3,TRBV5-6,few,CASSLLRQTDTQYF,TGTGCCAGCAGCTTGTTAAGGCAAACAGATACGCAGTATTTT
NA,TRBJ2-1,TRBV6-6,once,CATLAYNEQFF,TGTGCCACTCTGGCTTACAATGAGCAGTTCTTC
NA,TRBJ1-2,TRBV28,NA,CASRKQGPSNYGYTF,TGTGCCAGCAGAAAACAGGGCCCTTCTAACTATGGCTACACCTTC
NA,TRBJ2-1,TRBV5-4,NA,CASRPPSSDEQFF,TGTGCCAGCAGGCCTCCCAGCTCCGATGAGCAGTTCTTC
NA,TRBJ1-6,TRBV29-1,NA,CSVAVGADSPLHF,TGCAGCGTTGCGGTGGGGGCGGATTCACCCCTCCACTTT
TRBD2,TRBJ2-5,TRBV7-9,NA,CASSPGAGGQETQYF,TGTGCCAGCAGCCCCGGAGCGGGGGGGCAAGAGACCCAGTACTTC
NA,TRBJ2-1,TRBV9,NA,CASSAPGLHNEQFF,TGTGCCAGCAGCGCTCCGGGACTCCACAATGAGCAGTTCTTC
NA,TRBJ2-7,TRBV28,NA,CASREVVGAEQYF,TGTGCCAGCAGGGAGGTTGTAGGGGCCGAGCAGTACTTC
NA,TRBJ2-7,TRBV4-3,NA,CASSQDLPRVSHEQYF,TGCGCCAGCAGCCAAGATCTTCCCAGGGTATCCCACGAGCAGTACTTC
NA,TRBJ1-5,TRBV10-2,NA,CASSESGSNNQPQHF,TGCGCCAGCAGTGAGTCAGGAAGCAACAATCAGCCCCAGCATTTT
NA,TRBJ1-2,TRBV10-1,NA,CASSVGQNYGYTF,TGCGCCAGCAGTGTTGGACAGAACTATGGCTACACCTTC
TRBD2,TRBJ2-4,TRBV5-8,NA,CASSIGLAGAKNIQYF,TGTGCCAGCAGCATAGGACTAGCGGGGGCCAAAAACATTCAGTACTTC
NA,TRBJ1-1,TRBV7-2,NA,CASSLALGLNTEAFF,TGTGCCAGCAGCTTAGCGCTGGGCCTGAACACTGAAGCTTTCTTT
NA,TRBJ2-6,TRBV28,NA,CASSRSEGAVGANVLTF,TGTGCCAGCAGTCGTTCGGAGGGGGCGGTGGGGGCCAACGTCCTGACTTTC
NA,TRBJ1-2,TRBV10-3,NA,CAISEEQGNYGYTF,TGTGCCATCAGTGAAGAACAGGGAAACTATGGCTACACCTTC
NA,TRBJ1-2,TRBV2,NA,CASSQDRIYGYTF,TGTGCCAGCAGCCAAGACAGGATCTATGGCTACACCTTC
NA,TRBJ1-6,TRBV28,few,CASRLDNNSPLHF,TGTGCCAGCAGGTTAGACAATAATTCACCCCTCCACTTT
NA,TRBJ1-1,TRBV7-9,NA,CASSFSTEAFF,TGTGCCAGCAGCTTTTCCACTGAAGCTTTCTTT
NA,TRBJ1-5,TRBV5-1,NA,CASSLNGAHNQPQHF,TGCGCCAGCAGCTTGAACGGGGCCCACAATCAGCCCCAGCATTTT
NA,TRBJ2-1,TRBV28,NA,CASSPLGSGYNEQFF,TGTGCCAGCAGTCCCCTGGGTAGCGGATACAATGAGCAGTTCTTC
TRBD1,TRBJ1-3,TRBV28,once,CASSRDSDSGNTIYF,TGTGCCAGCAGTCGGGACAGCGACTCTGGAAACACCATATATTTT
NA,TRBJ2-7,TRBV19,NA,CASSSGGYEQYF,TGTGCCAGTAGTTCCGGGGGCTACGAGCAGTACTTC
NA,TRBJ1-3,TRBV19,NA,CASSREYRSGNTIYF,TGTGCCAGTAGTAGAGAATACAGGTCTGGAAACACCATATATTTT
NA,TRBJ2-7,TRBV6-6,few,CASSFTHEQYF,TGTGCCAGCAGTTTCACCCACGAGCAGTACTTC
TRBD2,TRBJ2-1,TRBV9,NA,CASSVGLGGSYNEQFF,TGTGCCAGCAGCGTCGGATTGGGAGGGTCCTACAATGAGCAGTTCTTC
TRBD2,TRBJ2-3,TRBV6-4,NA,CASSETSGRGTDTQYF,TGTGCCAGCAGTGAAACTAGCGGGAGGGGGACAGATACGCAGTATTTT
NA,TRBJ2-2,TRBV5-1,NA,CASYPDTPLNTGELFF,TGCGCCAGCTACCCGGACACGCCGTTGAACACCGGGGAGCTGTTTTTT
TRBD1,TRBJ2-1,TRBV27,NA,CASSANTGGPYNEQFF,TGTGCCAGCAGTGCCAACACAGGGGGACCCTACAATGAGCAGTTCTTC
TRBD2,TRBJ2-3,TRBV4-1,NA,CASRGLAGGTSTDTQYF,TGCGCCAGCAGAGGACTAGCGGGGGGTACTAGCACAGATACGCAGTATTTT
NA,TRBJ2-5,TRBV4-2,NA,CASSQGTGSETQYF,TGTGCCAGCAGCCAAGGGACGGGGAGTGAGACCCAGTACTTC
NA,TRBJ1-5,TRBV18,medium-sized,CASSPPAGQPQHF,TGTGCCAGCTCACCGCCCGCGGGGCAGCCCCAGCATTTT